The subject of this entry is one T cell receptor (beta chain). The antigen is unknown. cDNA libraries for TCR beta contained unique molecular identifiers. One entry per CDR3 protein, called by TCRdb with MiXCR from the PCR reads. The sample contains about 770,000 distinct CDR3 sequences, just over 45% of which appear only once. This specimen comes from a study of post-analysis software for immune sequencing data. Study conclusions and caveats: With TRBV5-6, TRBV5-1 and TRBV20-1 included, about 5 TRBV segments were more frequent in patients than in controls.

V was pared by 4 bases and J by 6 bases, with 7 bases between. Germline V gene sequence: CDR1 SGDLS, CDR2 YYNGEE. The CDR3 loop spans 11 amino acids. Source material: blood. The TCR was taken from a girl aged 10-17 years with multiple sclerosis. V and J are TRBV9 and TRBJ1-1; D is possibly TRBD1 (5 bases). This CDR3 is CASSRGSEAFF. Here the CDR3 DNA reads TGTGCCAGCAGCCGGGGGTCTGAAGCTTTCTTT.